Below, 27 T cell receptor beta chains from the same sample are listed, as sequenced in a study of regulatory T cells in long-lasting Graves disease. Time point of the sample: persistent/refractory GD, antithyroid drugs over 5 years with positive TRAb. PBMC RNA served as the TCR library source. The TCR beta library used iRepertoire HTBI primers with Arm-PCR amplification of CDR3. Using its own MiXCR run on the multiplex PCR reads, TCRdb lists one record per CDR3 protein. The sample lists roughly 400,000 distinct CDR3 sequences; around 20% were seen once. The input for sequencing was peripheral blood mononuclear cells (PBMCs), taken when the disease was refractory, from a patient treated with antithyroid drugs. The receptors derive from a female donor with Graves disease.

Only a few counts were recorded for this clonotype. The chain has TRBV9 and TRBJ2-1; unclear D gene. The germline gives CDR1 SGDLS, CDR2 YYNGEE. The length of the CDR3 is 14 residues. V was clipped by 0 bases and J by 7 bases, with 11 bases between them. The CDR3 is CASSVAVGPNEQFF. CDR3 nucleotides: TGTGCCAGCAGCGTAGCGGTAGGGCCAAATGAGCAGTTCTTC. The whole variable domain, filled in from reference TRBV9 and TRBJ2-1, reads DSGVTQTPKHLITATGQRVTLRCSPRSGDLSVYWYQQSLDQGLQFLIQYYNGEERAKGNILERFSAQQFPDLHSELNLSSLELGDSALYFCASSVAVGPNEQFFGPGTRLTVL.

This clonotype was seen repeatedly, ten times or more. The J gene is TRBJ1-1, the V gene TRBV29-1; D ambiguous. The germline V gene has CDR1 SQVTM and CDR2 ANQGSEA. Trimming shortened V by 3 bases and J by 7 bases, and 18 bases separated the two germline ends. The CDR3 length is 14 residues. The CDR3 reads CSVDLRGPSLEAFF. The CDR3 DNA reads as TGCAGCGTTGATTTACGAGGCCCTTCCCTTGAAGCTTTCTTT.

CDR3 DNA sequence: TGTGCCAGCAGCTTAGCGACCATTGAACTAGCGGGCTCCTACAATGAGCAGTTCTTC. Its translation is CASSLATIELAGSYNEQFF. The rearrangement joins TRBV11-2 to TRBJ2-1; 9 bases fit TRBD2. J was trimmed by 0 bases and V by 1 base; bases with no gene match: 10. CDR1 is SGHAT, CDR2 FQNNGV, per germline. CDR3 length equals 19 residues.

This clonotype was observed a few times. The DNA for the CDR3 is TGTGCCAGCAGCACCGGGCGAAGCTCCTACGAGCAGTACTTC. This sequence encodes CASSTGRSSYEQYF. V gene TRBV28 combines with J gene TRBJ2-7, with unresolved D. The V and J ends lost 6 bases and 0 bases respectively, with 12 bases between them. Germline V lookup: CDR1 MDHEN, CDR2 SYDVKM. This CDR3 is 14 amino acids long. Full variable domain (remainder filled in from reference TRBV28 and TRBJ2-7): DVKVTQSSRYLVKRTGEKVFLECVQDMDHENMFWYRQDPGLGLRLIYFSYDVKMKEKGDIPEGYSVSREKKERFSLILESASTNQTSMYLCASSTGRSSYEQYFGPGTRLTVT.

This clonotype was detected ten times or more. V is TRBV28 and J is TRBJ2-7; perhaps TRBD2 as D (6 bases). Trimming left V 6 bases short and J 0 bases short, with 12 bases between. Germline V gene lookup returns CDR1 MDHEN and CDR2 SYDVKM. CDR3 size: 14 residues. In DNA, the CDR3 is TGTGCCAGCAGGTCACCTAGCGACTCCTACGAGCAGTACTTC. This sequence encodes CASRSPSDSYEQYF.

This clonotype was seen a handful of times. The genes are TRBV20-1 and TRBJ1-1; unclear D gene. Germline V lookup: CDR1 DFQATT, CDR2 SNEGSKA (reference sequence). The CDR3 has 11 residues. V lost 3 bases to trimming and J lost 6 bases, with 8 bases between them. In DNA form, the CDR3 reads TGCAGTGCTAGTCGGTTCCCTGAAGCTTTCTTT. Its protein product is CSASRFPEAFF.

V usage is TRBV7-9 and J usage is TRBJ2-3; TRBD2 agrees at 10 bases. This CDR3 contains 16 residues. The germline V gene has CDR1 SEHNR and CDR2 FQNEAQ (reference sequence). With 1 base clipped from V and 4 bases from J, the junction kept 5 bases outside the gene matches. The CDR3 DNA is TGTGCCAGCAGCTTAGGCCTAGCGGGAGCGGCAGATACGCAGTATTTT. It yields the protein CASSLGLAGAADTQYF.

This clonotype occurred many times. The chain carries TRBV28 and TRBJ1-5; unclear D gene. The CDR3 runs 12 residues. The germline V and J ends were trimmed by 7 bases and 3 bases, with 7 bases remaining between them. Germline-derived CDR1 and CDR2 are MDHEN and SYDVKM. The CDR3 nucleotides are TGTGCCAGCACCAACCTCAATCAGCCCCAGCATTTT. The encoded protein is CASTNLNQPQHF.

Many counts were recorded for this clonotype. The J gene is TRBJ2-7, the V gene TRBV27; the match to TRBD2 covers 9 bases. J was trimmed by 4 bases and V by 2 bases; bases with no gene match: 3. The CDR3 is 14 amino acids. Germline CDR1 is MNHEY and CDR2 is SMNVEV (reference sequence). The CDR3 spells CASSLTTSGYEQYF. The CDR3 region has the DNA TGTGCCAGCAGTTTAACGACTAGCGGTTACGAGCAGTACTTC.

A few counts support this clonotype. The gene calls are TRBV14 and TRBJ1-5; D not certain. The CDR3 length is 14 residues. V lost 2 bases, J lost 3 bases, and 8 bases lay in between. CDR1 is SGHDN and CDR2 is FVKESK in the germline V gene. The CDR3 loop is CASSQYGSNQPQHF. In DNA, the CDR3 is TGTGCCAGCAGCCAATATGGTTCCAATCAGCCCCAGCATTTT.

The rearrangement links TRBV4-1 to TRBJ1-1; 9 bases match TRBD1. This CDR3 comprises 14 residues. Trimming removed 2 bases from V and 7 bases from J; junction bases left unmatched: 5. Germline lookup yields CDR1 MGHRA and CDR2 YSYEKL. The CDR3 region is CASSQYQGQGEAFF. The DNA for the CDR3 is TGCGCCAGCAGCCAATATCAGGGACAGGGTGAAGCTTTCTTT.

Points on this clonotype: Possible read error: a much larger clone is one base away. This CDR3 is missing its conserved last phenylalanine or tryptophan, likely due to a read error. The DNA is left out, because the CDR3 cannot be placed on it with certainty; the CDR3 is given as TCRdb lists it. This chain links TRBV10-1 with TRBJ2-7; no check of the table's D call, TRBD2, against the DNA was made. The CDR3 has 9 amino acids, counting both end residues. Germline V gene lookup returns CDR1 WNHNN and CDR2 SYGVQD (reference sequence). CDR3 region: CASEGLSDP.

In the case of this clonotype: A much larger clone is a single base away; this may be a read error. The chain carries TRBV28 and TRBJ2-7; D possibly uses TRBD1 or TRBD2 (5 bases each). The V and J ends lost 5 bases and 3 bases respectively, with 41 bases between them. CDR3 length: 23 amino acids. CDR1 and CDR2 from the germline V gene are MDHEN and SYDVKM. CDR3 bases: TGTGCCAGCAGTGGACACAATGACAAAGCTGTAACATTGTGGGGACGGGGTAACTACGAGCAGTACTTC. Translating gives CASSGHNDKAVTLWGRGNYEQYF.

Ten or more counts support this clonotype. The rearrangement joins TRBV28 to TRBJ2-7; D is possibly TRBD2 (5 bases). The CDR3 is 14 residues long. Looked up from germline, CDR1 is MDHEN and CDR2 is SYDVKM. Trimming stripped 5 bases from V and 4 bases from J, with 15 bases between. In DNA, the CDR3 is TGTGCCAGCAGTCTCTTACCCGGGGTTTACGAGCAGTACTTC. It encodes CASSLLPGVYEQYF. The full variable domain, its missing parts supplied by reference TRBV28 and TRBJ2-7, is DVKVTQSSRYLVKRTGEKVFLECVQDMDHENMFWYRQDPGLGLRLIYFSYDVKMKEKGDIPEGYSVSREKKERFSLILESASTNQTSMYLCASSLLPGVYEQYFGPGTRLTVT.

J is TRBJ1-1 and V is TRBV10-2; 7 bases map to TRBD1. Germline V gene lookup returns CDR1 WSHSY and CDR2 SAAADI. The CDR3 runs to 17 residues. V was pared by 6 bases and J by 0 bases, with 13 bases of the junction left unmatched. Here the CDR3 reads CASSEHNRGTMNTEAFF. The DNA for the CDR3 is TGCGCCAGCAGCGAACATAACAGGGGAACAATGAACACTGAAGCTTTCTTT.

This clonotype showed up many times. The CDR3 spells CASGSLTGSYEQYF. The CDR3 DNA sequence: TGTGCCAGCGGGAGCTTGACAGGGTCCTACGAGCAGTACTTC. This sequence joins TRBV2 and TRBJ2-7; 7 bases match TRBD1. V was clipped by 8 bases and J by 1 base; unmatched bases: 8. Germline-derived CDR1 and CDR2 are SNHLY and FYNNEI. The CDR3 runs 14 residues.

V is TRBV7-9 and J is TRBJ2-1; 9 bases align to TRBD2. J lost 6 bases, V lost 1 base, and 1 base had no gene match. The CDR3 extends over 14 amino acids. Germline values: CDR1 SEHNR, CDR2 FQNEAQ (reference sequence). The CDR3 DNA follows: TGTGCCAGCAGCTTAGGTAGCGGGAGCAATGAGCAGTTCTTC. Amino acid sequence: CASSLGSGSNEQFF.

This clonotype was detected only a few times. The chain combines TRBV19 with TRBJ2-5; D might be TRBD2 (5 bases). The CDR3 extends over 15 amino acids. Germline V gene sequence: CDR1 LNHDA, CDR2 SQIVND (reference sequence). V was clipped by 4 bases and J by 2 bases, with 14 bases between them. The CDR3 loop reads CASSRTDYGQETQYF. The CDR3, as DNA: TGTGCCAGTAGTAGGACCGACTATGGACAAGAGACCCAGTACTTC. Filled out from reference TRBV19 and TRBJ2-5, the complete variable domain reads DGGITQSPKYLFRKEGQNVTLSCEQNLNHDAMYWYRQDPGQGLRLIYYSQIVNDFQKGDIAEGYSVSREKKESFPLTVTSAQKNPTAFYLCASSRTDYGQETQYFGPGTRLLVL.

This clonotype was picked up many times. This chain joins TRBV28 and TRBJ2-7; 9 nucleotides agree with TRBD1. The V gene's germline CDR1 is MDHEN and CDR2 SYDVKM. The CDR3 consists of 16 residues. The trim removed 5 bases at V and 2 bases at J, leaving 10 bases unmatched. The CDR3 DNA follows: TGTGCCAGCAGTCCCGCGGACAGGGGTGATCCCTACGAGCAGTACTTC. As protein: CASSPADRGDPYEQYF. Full variable domain (outside the CDR3, taken from reference TRBV28 and TRBJ2-7): DVKVTQSSRYLVKRTGEKVFLECVQDMDHENMFWYRQDPGLGLRLIYFSYDVKMKEKGDIPEGYSVSREKKERFSLILESASTNQTSMYLCASSPADRGDPYEQYFGPGTRLTVT.

The gene calls are TRBV5-1 and TRBJ2-7; D may be TRBD1 or TRBD2 (5 bases each). CDR3 length equals 15 residues. V was clipped by 4 bases and J by 8 bases, with 22 bases between them. Per germline, CDR1 SGHRS and CDR2 YFSETQ. CDR3 residues: CASSPTRDGPTQQYF. The CDR3, as DNA: TGCGCCAGCAGCCCGACTCGGGACGGACCTACGCAGCAGTACTTC.

This clonotype was recorded at least ten times. This chain uses TRBV2 with TRBJ2-5; 8 bases match TRBD1. CDR3 length: 13 residues. V was pared by 6 bases and J by 1 base, with 1 base of the junction left unmatched. Germline values: CDR1 SNHLY, CDR2 FYNNEI. CDR3 bases: TGTGCCAGCAGCGACAGGGGCCAAGAGACCCAGTACTTC. Its protein is CASSDRGQETQYF.

This chain joins TRBV9 and TRBJ2-2; 11 bases align to TRBD2. Trimming took 2 bases from V and 4 from J; bases not matched to a gene: 1. Per the germline V gene, CDR1 is SGDLS and CDR2 is YYNGEE. CDR3 length: 15 amino acids. The CDR3 DNA follows: TGTGCCAGCAGCGTTAGCGGGAGGGTCACCGGGGAGCTGTTTTTT. Translation gives CASSVSGRVTGELFF.

The chain uses TRBV19 and TRBJ1-5; 8 bases map to TRBD1. This CDR3 is built from 15 residues. The V gene end was trimmed by 6 bases and the J gene end by 8 bases; junction bases not matched to a gene: 12. Germline lookup yields CDR1 LNHDA and CDR2 SQIVND (reference sequence). CDR3 amino acids: CASSPGGAGREPQHF. In DNA, the CDR3 is TGTGCCAGTAGCCCAGGGGGCGCGGGCCGTGAGCCCCAGCATTTT.

This clonotype was seen repeatedly, ten times or more. V gene TRBV27 combines with J gene TRBJ2-7; possible D gene TRBD2, 5 bases. The CDR3 spans 14 residues. CDR1 and CDR2 from the germline V gene are MNHEY and SMNVEV (reference sequence). V was shortened by 6 bases and J by 5 bases, with 17 bases between the two germline ends. The CDR3 DNA is TGTGCCAGCAGATCATCCGGACTTAACCACGAGCAGTACTTC. Translation: CASRSSGLNHEQYF.

This clonotype was detected many times. The genes are TRBV12-3 or TRBV12-4 and TRBJ2-7, with 10 bases identical to TRBD2. V trimming: 9 bases; J trimming: 2 bases; junction bases outside the gene matches: 1. This CDR3 comprises 12 residues. The CDR3 DNA follows: TGTGCCAGTGGACTAGCGGCCTACGAGCAGTACTTC. This gives the protein CASGLAAYEQYF.

The rearrangement joins TRBV5-1 to TRBJ2-7, with 8 positions matching TRBD1. This CDR3 has 14 amino acids. Unmatched junction bases numbered 8, after V lost 6 bases and J lost 3 bases. Germline CDR1 SGHRS, CDR2 YFSETQ. CDR3 sequence: CASKTGDVGYEQYF. The CDR3 DNA reads as TGCGCCAGCAAGACAGGGGATGTTGGCTACGAGCAGTACTTC.

To note about this clonotype: One end of the junction does not line up with germline, which may come from a read error. The chain has TRBV2 and TRBJ2-6; either TRBD1 or TRBD2 may fit D (5 bases each). Looked up from germline, CDR1 is SNHLY and CDR2 is FYNNEI. This CDR3 is built from 17 residues. The CDR3 sequence: CASKFSGGSSGANALTF. The CDR3 coding sequence is TGTGCCAGCAAGTTTTCTGGGGGAAGCTCTGGGGCCAACGCCCTGACTTTC.